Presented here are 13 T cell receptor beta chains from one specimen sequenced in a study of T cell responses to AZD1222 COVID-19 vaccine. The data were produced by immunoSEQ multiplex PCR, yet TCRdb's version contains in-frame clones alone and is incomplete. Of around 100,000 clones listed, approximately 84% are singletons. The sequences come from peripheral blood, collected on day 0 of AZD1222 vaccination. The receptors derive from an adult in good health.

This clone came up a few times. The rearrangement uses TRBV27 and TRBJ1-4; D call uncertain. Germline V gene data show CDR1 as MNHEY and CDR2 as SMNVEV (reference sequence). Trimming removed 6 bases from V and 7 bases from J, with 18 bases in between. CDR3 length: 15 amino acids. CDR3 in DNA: TGTGCCAGCAGCCTAAAGGGAAGGAGCGTTGAAAAACTGTTTTTT. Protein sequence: CASSLKGRSVEKLFF.

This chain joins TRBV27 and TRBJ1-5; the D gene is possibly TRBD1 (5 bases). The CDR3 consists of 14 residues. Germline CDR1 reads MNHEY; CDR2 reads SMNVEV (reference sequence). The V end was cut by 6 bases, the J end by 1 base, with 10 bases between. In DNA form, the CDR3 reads TGTGCCAGCAGAGGGTGGGGCAGCAATCAGCCCCAGCATTTT. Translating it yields CASRGWGSNQPQHF.

The CDR3 nucleotides read TGTGCCATCAGTGAGGTGACAGGGGGCAACTATGGCTACACCTTC. It encodes CAISEVTGGNYGYTF. The chain uses TRBV10-3 and TRBJ1-2, with 10 bases aligning to TRBD1. The CDR3 contains 15 residues. Germline V gene sequence: CDR1 ENHRY, CDR2 SYGVKD. After removal of 2 bases from V and 2 bases from J, the junction contained 2 bases not matched to a gene.

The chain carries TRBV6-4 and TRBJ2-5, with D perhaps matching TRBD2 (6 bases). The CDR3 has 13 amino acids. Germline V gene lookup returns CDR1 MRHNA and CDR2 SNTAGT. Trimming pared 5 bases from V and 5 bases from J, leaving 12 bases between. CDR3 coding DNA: TGTGCCAGCAGTCGGGAGAGGGACGAGACCCAGTACTTC. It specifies CASSRERDETQYF.

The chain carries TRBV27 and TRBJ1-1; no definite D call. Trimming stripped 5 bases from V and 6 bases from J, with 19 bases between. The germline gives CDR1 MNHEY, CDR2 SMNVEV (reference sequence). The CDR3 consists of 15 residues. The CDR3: CASSPQARRTSEAFF. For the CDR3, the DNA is TGTGCCAGCAGTCCTCAGGCCAGACGCACCTCTGAAGCTTTCTTT.

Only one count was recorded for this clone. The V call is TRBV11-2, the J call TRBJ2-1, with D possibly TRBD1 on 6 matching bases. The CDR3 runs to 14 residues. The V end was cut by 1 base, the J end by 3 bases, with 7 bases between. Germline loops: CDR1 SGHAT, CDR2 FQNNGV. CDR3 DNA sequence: TGTGCCAGCAGCTTAGCAGGGGTCTACAATGAGCAGTTCTTC. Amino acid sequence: CASSLAGVYNEQFF.

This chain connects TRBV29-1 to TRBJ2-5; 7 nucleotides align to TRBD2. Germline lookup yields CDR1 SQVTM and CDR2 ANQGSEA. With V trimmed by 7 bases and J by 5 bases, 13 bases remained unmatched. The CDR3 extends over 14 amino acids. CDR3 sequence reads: CSETSRRESETQYF. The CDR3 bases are TGCAGCGAGACCTCAAGGCGGGAGAGTGAGACCCAGTACTTC.

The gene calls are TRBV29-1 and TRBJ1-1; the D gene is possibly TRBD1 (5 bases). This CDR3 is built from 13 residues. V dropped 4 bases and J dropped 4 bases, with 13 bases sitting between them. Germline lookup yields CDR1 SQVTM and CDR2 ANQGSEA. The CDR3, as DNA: TGCAGCGTTGGGGGGACCACCGCCACTGAAGCTTTCTTT. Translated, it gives CSVGGTTATEAFF.

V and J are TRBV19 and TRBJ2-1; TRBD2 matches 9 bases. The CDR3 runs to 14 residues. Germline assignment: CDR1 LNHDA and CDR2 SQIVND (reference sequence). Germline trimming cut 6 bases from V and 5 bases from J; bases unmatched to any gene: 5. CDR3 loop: CASRKGLANNEQFF. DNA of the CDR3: TGTGCCAGTAGAAAGGGACTAGCCAACAATGAGCAGTTCTTC.

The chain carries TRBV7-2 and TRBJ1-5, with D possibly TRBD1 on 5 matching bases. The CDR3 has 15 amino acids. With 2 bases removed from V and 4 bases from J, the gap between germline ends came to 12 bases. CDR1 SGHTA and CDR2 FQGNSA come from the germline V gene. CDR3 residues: CASSLTQAGNQPQHF. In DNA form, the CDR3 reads TGTGCCAGCAGCTTAACACAGGCAGGGAATCAGCCCCAGCATTTT.

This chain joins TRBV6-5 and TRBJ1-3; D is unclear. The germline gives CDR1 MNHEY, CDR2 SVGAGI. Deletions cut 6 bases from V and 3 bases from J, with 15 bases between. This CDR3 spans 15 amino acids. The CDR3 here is CASRPRTGVGNTIYF. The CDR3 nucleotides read TGTGCCAGCAGACCTCGGACGGGCGTTGGAAACACCATATATTTT.

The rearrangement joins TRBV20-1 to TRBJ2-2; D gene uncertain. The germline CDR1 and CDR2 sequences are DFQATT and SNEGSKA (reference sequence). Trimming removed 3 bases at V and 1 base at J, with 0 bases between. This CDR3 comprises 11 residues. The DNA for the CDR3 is TGCAGTGCTAGGAACACCGGGGAGCTGTTTTTT. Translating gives CSARNTGELFF.

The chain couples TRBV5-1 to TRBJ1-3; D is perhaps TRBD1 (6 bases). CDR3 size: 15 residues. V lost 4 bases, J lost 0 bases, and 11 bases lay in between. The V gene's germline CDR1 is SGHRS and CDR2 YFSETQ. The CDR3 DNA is TGCGCCAGCAGCGCCCAGGGGTCCTCTGGAAACACCATATATTTT. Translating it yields CASSAQGSSGNTIYF.